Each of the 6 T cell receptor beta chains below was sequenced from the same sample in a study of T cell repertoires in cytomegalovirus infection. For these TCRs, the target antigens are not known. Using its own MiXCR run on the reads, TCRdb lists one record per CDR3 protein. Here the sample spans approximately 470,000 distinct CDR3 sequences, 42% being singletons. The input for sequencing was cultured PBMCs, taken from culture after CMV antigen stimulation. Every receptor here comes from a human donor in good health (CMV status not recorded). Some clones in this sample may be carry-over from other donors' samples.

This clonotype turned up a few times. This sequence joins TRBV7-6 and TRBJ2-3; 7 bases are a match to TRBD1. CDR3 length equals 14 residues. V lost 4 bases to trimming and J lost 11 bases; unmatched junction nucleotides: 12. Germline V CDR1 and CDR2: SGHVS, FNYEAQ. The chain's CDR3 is CASSSYSGTVGQYF. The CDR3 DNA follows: TGTGCCAGCAGCTCCTACTCCGGGACAGTAGGGCAGTATTTT.

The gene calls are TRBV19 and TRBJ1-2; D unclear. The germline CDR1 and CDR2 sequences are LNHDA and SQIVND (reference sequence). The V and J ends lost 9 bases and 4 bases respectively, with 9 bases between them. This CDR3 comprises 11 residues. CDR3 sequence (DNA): TGTGCCAGCTGGTGGATCTATGGCTACACCTTC. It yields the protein CASWWIYGYTF. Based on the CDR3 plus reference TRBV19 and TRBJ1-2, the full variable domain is DGGITQSPKYLFRKEGQNVTLSCEQNLNHDAMYWYRQDPGQGLRLIYYSQIVNDFQKGDIAEGYSVSREKKESFPLTVTSAQKNPTAFYLCASWWIYGYTFGSGTRLTVV.

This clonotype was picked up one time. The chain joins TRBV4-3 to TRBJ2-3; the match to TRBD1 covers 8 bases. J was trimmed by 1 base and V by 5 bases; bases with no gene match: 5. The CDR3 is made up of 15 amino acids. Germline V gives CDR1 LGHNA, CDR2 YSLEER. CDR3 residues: CASSAGQGGTDTQYF. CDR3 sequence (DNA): TGCGCCAGCAGCGCCGGACAGGGTGGCACAGATACGCAGTATTTT.

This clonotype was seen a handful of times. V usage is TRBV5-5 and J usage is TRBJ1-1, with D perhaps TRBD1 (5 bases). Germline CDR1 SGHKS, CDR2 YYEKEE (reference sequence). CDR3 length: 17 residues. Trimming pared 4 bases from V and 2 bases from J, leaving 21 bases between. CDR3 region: CASSEGMRGTFNTEAFF. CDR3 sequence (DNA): TGTGCCAGCAGCGAAGGGATGCGTGGGACCTTCAACACTGAAGCTTTCTTT.

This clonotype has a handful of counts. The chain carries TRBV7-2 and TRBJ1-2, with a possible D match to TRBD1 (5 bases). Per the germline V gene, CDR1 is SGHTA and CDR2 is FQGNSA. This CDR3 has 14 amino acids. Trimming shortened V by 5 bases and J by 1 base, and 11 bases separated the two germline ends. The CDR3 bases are TGTGCCAGCAGCAATCGGGGGATTAACTATGGCTACACCTTC. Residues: CASSNRGINYGYTF.

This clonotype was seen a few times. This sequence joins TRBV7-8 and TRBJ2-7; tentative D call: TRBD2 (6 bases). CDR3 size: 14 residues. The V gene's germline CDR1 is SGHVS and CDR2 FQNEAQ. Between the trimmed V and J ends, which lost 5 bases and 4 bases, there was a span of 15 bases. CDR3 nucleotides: TGTGCCAGCAGCCCTACGGGGGTCACATACGAGCAGTACTTC. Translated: CASSPTGVTYEQYF. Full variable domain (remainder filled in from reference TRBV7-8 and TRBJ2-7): GAGVSQSPRYKVAKRGQDVALRCDPISGHVSLFWYQQALGQGPEFLTYFQNEAQLDKSGLPSDRFFAERPEGSVSTLKIQRTQQEDSAVYLCASSPTGVTYEQYFGPGTRLTVT.